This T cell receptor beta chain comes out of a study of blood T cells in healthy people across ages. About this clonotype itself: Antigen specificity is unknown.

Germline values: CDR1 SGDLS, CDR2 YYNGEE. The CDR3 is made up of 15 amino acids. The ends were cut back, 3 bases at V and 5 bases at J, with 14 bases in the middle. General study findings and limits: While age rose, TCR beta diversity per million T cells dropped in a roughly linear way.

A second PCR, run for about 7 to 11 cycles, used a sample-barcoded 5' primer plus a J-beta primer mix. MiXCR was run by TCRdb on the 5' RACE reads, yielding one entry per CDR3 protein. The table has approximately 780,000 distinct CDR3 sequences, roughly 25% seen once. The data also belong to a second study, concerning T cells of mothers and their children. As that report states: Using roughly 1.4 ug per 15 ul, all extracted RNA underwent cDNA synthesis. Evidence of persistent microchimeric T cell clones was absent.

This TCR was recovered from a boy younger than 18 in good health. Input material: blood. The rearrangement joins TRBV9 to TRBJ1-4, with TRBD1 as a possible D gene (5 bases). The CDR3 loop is CASSGVAGENEKLFF. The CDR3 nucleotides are TGTGCCAGCAGCGGGGTCGCGGGGGAGAATGAAAAACTGTTTTTT. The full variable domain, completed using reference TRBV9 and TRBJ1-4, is DSGVTQTPKHLITATGQRVTLRCSPRSGDLSVYWYQQSLDQGLQFLIQYYNGEERAKGNILERFSAQQFPDLHSELNLSSLELGDSALYFCASSGVAGENEKLFFGSGTQLSVL.